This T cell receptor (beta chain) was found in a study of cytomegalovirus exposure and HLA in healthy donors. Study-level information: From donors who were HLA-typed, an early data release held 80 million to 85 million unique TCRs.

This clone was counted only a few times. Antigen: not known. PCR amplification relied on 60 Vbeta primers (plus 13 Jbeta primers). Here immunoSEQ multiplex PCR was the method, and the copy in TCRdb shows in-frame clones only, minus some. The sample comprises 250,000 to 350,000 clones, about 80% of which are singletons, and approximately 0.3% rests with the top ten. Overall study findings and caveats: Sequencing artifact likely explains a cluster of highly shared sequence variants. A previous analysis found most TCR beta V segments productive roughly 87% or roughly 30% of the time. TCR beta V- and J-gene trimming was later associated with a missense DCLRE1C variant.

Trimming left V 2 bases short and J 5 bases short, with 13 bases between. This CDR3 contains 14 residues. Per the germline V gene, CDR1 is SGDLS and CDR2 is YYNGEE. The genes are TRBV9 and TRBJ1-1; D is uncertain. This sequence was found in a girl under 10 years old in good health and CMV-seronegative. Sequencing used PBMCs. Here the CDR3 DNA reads TGTGCCAGCAGCGTGGAAGCGGGAGGGACTGAAGCTTTCTTT. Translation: CASSVEAGGTEAFF.